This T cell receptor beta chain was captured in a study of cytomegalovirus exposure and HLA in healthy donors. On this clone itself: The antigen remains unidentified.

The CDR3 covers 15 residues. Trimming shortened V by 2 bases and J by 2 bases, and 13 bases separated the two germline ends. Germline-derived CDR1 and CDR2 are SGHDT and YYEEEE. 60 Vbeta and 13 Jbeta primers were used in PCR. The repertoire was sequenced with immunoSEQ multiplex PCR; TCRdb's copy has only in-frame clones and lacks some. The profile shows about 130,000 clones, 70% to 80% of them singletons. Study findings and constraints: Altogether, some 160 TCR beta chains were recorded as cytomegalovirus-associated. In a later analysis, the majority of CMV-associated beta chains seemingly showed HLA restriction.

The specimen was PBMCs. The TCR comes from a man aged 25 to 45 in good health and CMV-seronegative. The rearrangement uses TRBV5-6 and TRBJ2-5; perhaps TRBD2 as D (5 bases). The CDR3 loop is CASSLGLASQETQYF. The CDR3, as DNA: TGTGCCAGCAGCTTAGGACTGGCAAGTCAAGAGACCCAGTACTTC.